Presented here are 13 T cell receptor beta chains from one specimen sequenced in a study of post-analysis software for immune sequencing data. Antigen specificity for these receptors is unknown. Prepared libraries of TCR beta cDNA carried unique molecular identifiers. TCRdb independently ran MiXCR on the PCR reads; one entry per CDR3 protein. The sample consists of around 700,000 distinct CDR3 sequences, approximately 60% of them appearing once. Overall study findings and caveats: TRBV5-6, TRBV5-1 and TRBV20-1 belonged to a set of about 5 TRBV segments that were more frequent in patients than controls.

Source material: blood. These TCRs come from a girl aged 2-10 years with multiple sclerosis.

This clonotype was detected only a few times. The genes are TRBV12-3 or TRBV12-4 and TRBJ1-2, with 7 bases lining up with TRBD1. The ends lost 4 bases at V and 8 bases at J; junction bases unmatched: 7. This CDR3 is 13 amino acids long. CDR3: CASSSRDRGGYTF. The DNA of the CDR3 is TGTGCCAGCAGTTCCCGGGACAGAGGCGGCTACACCTTC.

The chain's CDR3 is CSAPLGPASYNEQFF. CDR3 nucleotides: TGCAGTGCGCCCCTGGGGCCTGCCTCCTACAATGAGCAGTTCTTC. The chain is built from TRBV20-1 and TRBJ2-1; D might be TRBD1 (5 bases). The germline gives CDR1 DFQATT, CDR2 SNEGSKA (reference sequence). The V end lost 6 bases, the J end lost 0 bases, and 15 bases lay between the germline ends. This CDR3 is 15 amino acids long.

The V and J genes are TRBV29-1 and TRBJ2-4, with 10 positions matching TRBD2. Germline V CDR1 and CDR2: SQVTM, ANQGSEA. The J segment lost 3 bases and the V segment lost 5 bases, leaving 4 bases of the junction unmatched. The CDR3 loop spans 14 amino acids. This CDR3 is CSVSSGSGKNIQYF. CDR3 in DNA: TGCAGCGTTTCTAGCGGGAGTGGCAAAAACATTCAGTACTTC.

This rearrangement joins TRBV5-4 to TRBJ2-1; D might be TRBD1 (6 bases). Trimming cost V 4 bases and J 6 bases, with 17 bases left between them. The CDR3 covers 15 residues. Per the germline V gene, CDR1 is SGHNT and CDR2 is YYREEE (reference sequence). The DNA of the CDR3 is TGTGCCAGCAGCCCGAACTACAGGGAAGGCAATGAGCAGTTCTTC. Translating it yields CASSPNYREGNEQFF. Variable domain in full (rest from reference TRBV5-4 and TRBJ2-1): ETGVTQSPTHLIKTRGQQVTLRCSSQSGHNTVSWYQQALGQGPQFIFQYYREEENGRGNFPPRFSGLQFPNYSSELNVNALELDDSALYLCASSPNYREGNEQFFGPGTRLTVL.

This rearrangement joins TRBV4-3 to TRBJ1-1, with a possible D match to TRBD1 (5 bases). CDR3 size: 17 residues. The germline V gene encodes CDR1 LGHNA and CDR2 YSLEER. The V end was cut by 0 bases, the J end by 10 bases, with 24 bases between. DNA for the CDR3: TGCGCCAGCAGCCAAGATATACTACAGGAGGGGCCCCAGGCAGCTTTCTTT. Translation: CASSQDILQEGPQAAFF.

This chain links TRBV25-1 with TRBJ2-3; D is perhaps TRBD1 (5 bases). Trimming cost V 3 bases and J 9 bases, with 10 bases left between them. The CDR3 length is 12 residues. Germline V gene data show CDR1 as MGHDK and CDR2 as SYGVNS. In nucleotides, the CDR3 is TGTGCCAGCAGTGACTATGGGGCGACGCAGTATTTT. Encoded protein: CASSDYGATQYF.

The chain links TRBV20-1 to TRBJ2-1; unclear D gene. The CDR3 has 15 residues. Germline-derived CDR1 and CDR2 are DFQATT and SNEGSKA (reference sequence). V was cut by 0 bases and J by 4 bases, with 13 bases left in between. CDR3: CSARDPSLVYNEQFF. The CDR3 DNA reads TGCAGTGCTAGAGATCCATCTCTGGTTTACAATGAGCAGTTCTTC.

This rearrangement joins TRBV21-1 to TRBJ1-2; TRBD1 is taken as the D call from the table, unchecked against the DNA. TRBV21-1 is termed a pseudogene. This CDR3 contains 14 residues. CDR3 region: CASSKGQGRYGYTF. The CDR3 region has the DNA TGTGCCAGCAGCAAAGGACAGGGACGTTATGGCTACACCTTC.

This clonotype was counted only a few times. The chain employs TRBV9 and TRBJ2-7; 7 positions agree with TRBD1. Germline trimming cut 4 bases from V and 4 bases from J; bases unmatched to any gene: 8. The CDR3 contains 14 residues. The germline V gene encodes CDR1 SGDLS and CDR2 YYNGEE. The CDR3 bases are TGTGCCAGCAGCCCCGGGACAGAACTTTACGAGCAGTACTTC. It is translated as CASSPGTELYEQYF.

The chain joins TRBV20-1 to TRBJ2-1; TRBD1 is a possible D gene (5 bases). Germline lookup yields CDR1 DFQATT and CDR2 SNEGSKA (reference sequence). Trimming left V 6 bases short and J 2 bases short, with 14 bases between. The CDR3 is 14 residues long. CDR3 residues: CSANGLGAYNEQFF. CDR3 in DNA: TGCAGTGCCAATGGTCTAGGGGCCTACAATGAGCAGTTCTTC.

This rearrangement joins TRBV10-3 to TRBJ2-1; maybe TRBD1 (6 bases). The germline V and J ends were trimmed by 3 bases and 5 bases, with 11 bases remaining between them. CDR3 length: 14 amino acids. Germline lookup yields CDR1 ENHRY and CDR2 SYGVKD. This CDR3 reads CAISDGTSHNEQFF. CDR3 sequence (DNA): TGTGCCATCAGTGACGGGACATCTCACAATGAGCAGTTCTTC.

The CDR3 DNA reads TGTGCCAGCAGCGCGAGGGTGGCCTACGAGCAGTACTTC. Its protein product is CASSARVAYEQYF. V is TRBV7-2 and J is TRBJ2-7, with D perhaps TRBD2 (5 bases). The CDR3 is 13 residues long. CDR1 is SGHTA and CDR2 is FQGNSA in the germline V gene. V dropped 5 bases and J dropped 2 bases, with 10 bases sitting between them.

V usage is TRBV7-2 and J usage is TRBJ2-3; TRBD2 agrees at 7 bases. The germline CDR1 and CDR2 sequences are SGHTA and FQGNSA. The V segment lost 4 bases and the J segment 2 bases; nucleotides outside the gene matches: 6. The CDR3 is 15 residues long. The CDR3 spells CASSWGGTLTDTQYF. In DNA form, the CDR3 reads TGTGCCAGCAGCTGGGGGGGGACTCTCACAGATACGCAGTATTTT. The variable domain in full, completed from reference TRBV7-2 and TRBJ2-3, reads GAGVSQSPSNKVTEKGKDVELRCDPISGHTALYWYRQSLGQGLEFLIYFQGNSAPDKSGLPSDRFSAERTGGSVSTLTIQRTQQEDSAVYLCASSWGGTLTDTQYFGPGTRLTVL.